This entry is about one T cell receptor beta chain. What it recognizes is unknown. The data derive from a study of vaccination and CD4 T cells after COVID-19. Study as a whole: Median time from second vaccine dose to sampling was approximately 69 days (14 to 241).

The treatment is: roughly ten-day PBMC culture with coronavirus spike peptide pools or control peptides (ViraFEST assay). Following expansion of antigen-specific T cells with peptide pools, ViraFEST then sequenced TCRs. The germline V gene has CDR1 KGHSH and CDR2 LQKENI. This CDR3 contains 16 residues. V lost 0 bases and J lost 4; bases outside the gene matches: 6. Scientists ran DNA taken from cultured CD4+ T cells through the Oncomine TCR Beta short-read assay for sequencing. Using its own MiXCR run on the PCR reads, TCRdb lists one record per CDR3 protein. The sample has some 14,000 distinct CDR3 sequences, over 55% seen once.

The receptor was isolated from a human donor who had recovered from COVID-19. Input material: CD4+ T cells from blood, cultured in vitro. The chain employs TRBV18 and TRBJ1-3; 7 bases align to TRBD1. For the CDR3, the DNA is TGTGCCAGCTCACCACCTGGTCTACAGGGGGGAAACACCATATATTTT. Residues: CASSPPGLQGGNTIYF.